This entry describes one T cell receptor beta chain. The antigen it recognizes is unknown. The read finishes 3 residues shy of the CDR3 end, and the germline J gene is used to complete it. Measured from the cysteine to the phenylalanine, the CDR3 is 15 residues long. The DNA shown is the part of the CDR3 that was read: 36 bases, in frame from base 1. For CDR1 and CDR2, the germline V gene lists SGHDT and YYEEEE. V has 4 bases trimmed and J has 4 bases trimmed; junction bases matching no gene number 7. This specimen comes from a study of T cells in women clearing cervical HPV infection (dated by TCRdb to 2017 to 2018). At the level of the whole study: Cases were about 25 women with histologically confirmed HPV16-related CIN3 or worse, including a couple of invasive cancers. The roughly 23 controls were women who cleared a single incident HPV16 infection within 12 months without developing precancer or cancer. Blood from cases was drawn at the visit where the lesion was first identified, while blood from controls was drawn once the infection was no longer detected. Among cases, blood sampling occurred a median of roughly 150 days after lesion detection, with an interquartile range of about 80 to 200 days. Since only a few of the women had HLA typing available, the possibility that HLA type was acting as a confounder could not be ruled out. This exploratory proof-of-principle case-control study, nested within the Guanacaste HPV Natural History Study in Costa Rica, compared TCR repertoires among women with different cervical HPV16 outcomes. Cases and controls were matched on year of sample collection and on age within five years. Cases had a median age of approximately 34 years and controls had a median age of about 37, with no significant differences in baseline characteristics. In the parent cohort, some 10,000 women aged 18 or older were enrolled in Guanacaste, Costa Rica, during about 1992 to 1995 and were followed for 7 to 8 years. As quality controls, five blinded duplicates were added to each group, bringing the total to about 60 samples made up of some 50 participants and some 10 replicates. General study outcomes and caveats: Cases were distinguished from controls with an estimated AUC of over 0.75 by random forest classifiers combining richness and V gene abundances. Lower TRBV6-7 relative abundance was observed in cases than in controls (approximately 0.1% versus 0.16%; Bonferroni P = 0.0008). The cross-sectional design could not show whether associations preceded infection or resulted from it; effector/memory subsets and HPV-specific T cells were not isolated. TCR repertoire richness was significantly higher in CIN3+ cases than in controls across sequencing depths, while evenness did not differ. Because the number of T cells in each sample was unknown, differences in richness could reflect differing T-cell content rather than repertoire biology.

The immunoSEQ assay used multiplex PCR to amplify TCR beta CDR3 regions from an average of roughly 1,200 ng of genomic DNA per sample. Primer bias was corrected in the assay by using a complete synthetic TCR repertoire to establish an amplification baseline. The amplicons were sequenced using the Illumina platform. Under the source paper's analysis protocol: Sequences were error-corrected by clustering with frequency ratios and a modified nearest-neighbor algorithm, then analyzed in the immunoSEQ Analyzer with IMGT gene definitions. At each rarefaction depth, TCR richness and evenness were averaged across 20 rarefaction repeats, and samples with fewer sequences than that depth were excluded. Wilcoxon rank sum tests with FDR correction were used to compare V, D and J gene relative abundances between the groups. Blinded duplicates gave an intraclass correlation of 95.6% for TCR richness and an average of about 76% across over 55 gene segments. TCRdb mirrors the immuneACCESS table, restricted to in-frame sequences. Some clones are absent from its copies; in checked studies, under half trace to an unresolved V gene, and the reason for the others is unknown. V and J calls and clone size are copied from that table; D and trimming were computed from the DNA. This sample's table contains roughly 34,000 clones. Under 8% of the sample is in the top ten clones.

Every participant had a single incident cervical HPV16 infection, and prevalent HPV16 infections were excluded. Cervical HPV DNA was detected with MY09/MY11 PCR, and genotyping was done by dot-blot hybridization. Fifteen mL of heparinized blood was centrifuged, after which the buffy coat was aliquoted, frozen at -30 degrees C, and then stored at -80 degrees C. QIAGEN kits were used to extract genomic DNA from buffy coat specimens. What was sequenced was blood buffy coat. The chain uses TRBV5-6 and TRBJ1-3, with TRBD1 identical over 8 junction bases. This sequence originates from a woman aged 18-70 years with a cervical HPV16 infection that either progressed to CIN3+ or cleared (not recorded which). CDR3 bases read: TGTGCCAGCAGCCGGGGTGACAGGGGCGGAAACACC. Its translation reads: CASSRGDRGGNT. The full CDR3 sequence reads CASSRGDRGGNTIYF.